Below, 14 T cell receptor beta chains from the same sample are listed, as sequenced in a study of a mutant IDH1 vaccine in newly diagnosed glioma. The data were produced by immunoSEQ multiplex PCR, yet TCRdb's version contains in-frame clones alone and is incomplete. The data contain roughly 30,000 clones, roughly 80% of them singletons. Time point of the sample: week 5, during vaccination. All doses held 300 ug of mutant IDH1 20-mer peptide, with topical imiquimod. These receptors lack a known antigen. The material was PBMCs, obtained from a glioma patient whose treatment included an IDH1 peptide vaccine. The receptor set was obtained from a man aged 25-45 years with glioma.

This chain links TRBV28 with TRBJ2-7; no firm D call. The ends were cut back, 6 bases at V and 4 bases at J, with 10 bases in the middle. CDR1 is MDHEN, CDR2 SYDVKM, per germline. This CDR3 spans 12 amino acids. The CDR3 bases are TGTGCCAGCAGCTACAACGGATACGAGCAGTACTTC. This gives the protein CASSYNGYEQYF.

The CDR3: CAISADPGEGREKLFF. CDR3 DNA: TGTGCCATCAGCGCCGACCCAGGGGAAGGACGGGAAAAACTGTTTTTT. The chain combines TRBV10-3 with TRBJ1-4; D possibly corresponds to TRBD1 (6 bases). Germline V gives CDR1 ENHRY, CDR2 SYGVKD. The CDR3 consists of 16 residues. Trimming cost V 6 bases and J 8 bases, with 22 bases left between them.

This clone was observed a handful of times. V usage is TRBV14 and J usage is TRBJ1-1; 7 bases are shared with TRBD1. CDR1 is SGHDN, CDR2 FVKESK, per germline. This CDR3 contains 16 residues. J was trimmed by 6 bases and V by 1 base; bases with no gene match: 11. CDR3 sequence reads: CASSQVRTGRGSEAFF. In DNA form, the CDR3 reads TGTGCCAGCAGCCAAGTGCGGACAGGCAGGGGTTCTGAAGCTTTCTTT.

As DNA, the CDR3 is TGTGCCAGCATACCGCCGGGGGGCAAAACTGAAGCTTTCTTT. Its protein is CASIPPGGKTEAFF. This chain uses TRBV6-5 with TRBJ1-1, with D possibly TRBD1 on 6 matching bases. There are 14 residues in the CDR3. CDR1 and CDR2 (germline): MNHEY, SVGAGI. The V and J ends lost 7 bases and 5 bases respectively, with 17 bases between them.

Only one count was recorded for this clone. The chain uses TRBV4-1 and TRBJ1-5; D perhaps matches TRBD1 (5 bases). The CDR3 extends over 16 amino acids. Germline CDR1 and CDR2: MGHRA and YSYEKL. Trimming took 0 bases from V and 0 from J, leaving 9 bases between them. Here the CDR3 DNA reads TGCGCCAGCAGCCAAGATTGGGGGGATAGCAATCAGCCCCAGCATTTT. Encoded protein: CASSQDWGDSNQPQHF.

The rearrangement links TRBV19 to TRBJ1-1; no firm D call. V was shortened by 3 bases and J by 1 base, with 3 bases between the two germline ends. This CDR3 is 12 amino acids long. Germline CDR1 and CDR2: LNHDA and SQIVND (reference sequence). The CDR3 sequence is CASSIGNTEAFF. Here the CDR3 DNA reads TGTGCCAGTAGTATCGGGAACACTGAAGCTTTCTTT. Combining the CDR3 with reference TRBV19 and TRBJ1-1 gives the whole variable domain DGGITQSPKYLFRKEGQNVTLSCEQNLNHDAMYWYRQDPGQGLRLIYYSQIVNDFQKGDIAEGYSVSREKKESFPLTVTSAQKNPTAFYLCASSIGNTEAFFGQGTRLTVV.

DNA for the CDR3: TGTGCCACCAGCAGAGATCGGGGACAGGCCCTAGGGGAGCAGTACTTC. It specifies CATSRDRGQALGEQYF. This rearrangement joins TRBV15 to TRBJ2-7; 8 nucleotides agree with TRBD1. Per the germline V gene, CDR1 is LNHNV and CDR2 is YYDKDF (reference sequence). The trim removed 0 bases at V and 7 bases at J, leaving 11 bases unmatched. The CDR3 has 16 residues.

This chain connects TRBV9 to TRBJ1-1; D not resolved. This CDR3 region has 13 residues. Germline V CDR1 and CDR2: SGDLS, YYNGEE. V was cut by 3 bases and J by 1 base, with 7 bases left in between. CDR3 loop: CASSADANTEAFF. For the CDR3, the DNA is TGTGCCAGCAGCGCGGACGCGAACACTGAAGCTTTCTTT. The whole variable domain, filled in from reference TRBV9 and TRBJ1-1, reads DSGVTQTPKHLITATGQRVTLRCSPRSGDLSVYWYQQSLDQGLQFLIQYYNGEERAKGNILERFSAQQFPDLHSELNLSSLELGDSALYFCASSADANTEAFFGQGTRLTVV.

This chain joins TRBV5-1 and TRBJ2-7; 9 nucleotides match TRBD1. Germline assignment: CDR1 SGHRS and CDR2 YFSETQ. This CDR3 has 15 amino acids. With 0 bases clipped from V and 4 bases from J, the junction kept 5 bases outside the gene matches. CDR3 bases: TGCGCCAGCAGCTTGGACGGACAGGGGATATACGAGCAGTACTTC. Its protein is CASSLDGQGIYEQYF.

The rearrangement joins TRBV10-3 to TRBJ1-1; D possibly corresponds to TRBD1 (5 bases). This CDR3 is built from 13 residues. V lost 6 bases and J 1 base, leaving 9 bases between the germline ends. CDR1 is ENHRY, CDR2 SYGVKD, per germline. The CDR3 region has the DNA TGTGCCATCAGACACACAGGGAACACTGAAGCTTTCTTT. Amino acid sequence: CAIRHTGNTEAFF.

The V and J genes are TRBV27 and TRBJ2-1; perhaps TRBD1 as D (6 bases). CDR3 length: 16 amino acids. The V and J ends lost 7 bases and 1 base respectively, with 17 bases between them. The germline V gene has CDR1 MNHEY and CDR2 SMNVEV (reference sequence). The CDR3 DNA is TGTGCCAGCAATCCGCGACGGACAGATTCCTACAATGAGCAGTTCTTC. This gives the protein CASNPRRTDSYNEQFF.

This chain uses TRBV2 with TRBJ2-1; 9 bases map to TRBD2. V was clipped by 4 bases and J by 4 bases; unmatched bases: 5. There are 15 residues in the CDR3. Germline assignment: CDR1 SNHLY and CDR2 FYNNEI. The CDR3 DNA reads TGTGCCAGCAGTGTGGGGCGGGGGGGATACAATGAGCAGTTCTTC. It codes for CASSVGRGGYNEQFF.

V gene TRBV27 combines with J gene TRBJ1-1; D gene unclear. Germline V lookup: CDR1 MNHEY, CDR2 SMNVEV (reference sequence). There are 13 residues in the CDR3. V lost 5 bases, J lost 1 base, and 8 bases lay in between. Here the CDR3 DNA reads TGTGCCAGCAGTCCTTACCCGAACACTGAAGCTTTCTTT. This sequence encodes CASSPYPNTEAFF.

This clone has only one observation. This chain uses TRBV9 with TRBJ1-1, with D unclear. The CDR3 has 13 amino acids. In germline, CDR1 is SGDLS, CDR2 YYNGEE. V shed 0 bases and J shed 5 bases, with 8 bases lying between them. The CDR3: CASSVAEVTEAFF. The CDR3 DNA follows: TGTGCCAGCAGCGTAGCTGAGGTAACTGAAGCTTTCTTT.